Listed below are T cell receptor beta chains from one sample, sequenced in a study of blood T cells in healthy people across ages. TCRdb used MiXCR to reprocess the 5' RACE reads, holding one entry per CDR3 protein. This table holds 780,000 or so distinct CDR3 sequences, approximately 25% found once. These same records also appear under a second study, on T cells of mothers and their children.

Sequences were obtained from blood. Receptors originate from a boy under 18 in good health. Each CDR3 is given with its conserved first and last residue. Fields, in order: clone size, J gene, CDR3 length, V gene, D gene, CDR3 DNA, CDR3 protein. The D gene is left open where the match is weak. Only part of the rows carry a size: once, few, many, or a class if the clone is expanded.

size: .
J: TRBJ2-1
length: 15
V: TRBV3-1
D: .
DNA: TGTGCCAGCAGCGGCGGGTGGGGGTCCTACAATGAGCAGTTCTTC
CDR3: CASSGGWGSYNEQFF

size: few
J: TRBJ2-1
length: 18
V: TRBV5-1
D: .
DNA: TGCGCCAGCAGCTCGAGGGTTCGGGGACTGAGCTCCTACAATGAGCAGTTCTTC
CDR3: CASSSRVRGLSSYNEQFF

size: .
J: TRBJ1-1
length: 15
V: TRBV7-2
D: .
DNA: TGTGCCAGCAGCTTAGATCTCGTCCCGAACACTGAAGCTTTCTTT
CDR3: CASSLDLVPNTEAFF

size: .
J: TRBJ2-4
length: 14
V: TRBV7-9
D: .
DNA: TGTGCCAGCAGCTTAGAATCCTGGGGGGACATTCAGTACTTC
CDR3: CASSLESWGDIQYF

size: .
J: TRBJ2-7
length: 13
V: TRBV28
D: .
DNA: TGTGCCAGCAGTTTCTACGGGCACTACGAGCAGTACTTC
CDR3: CASSFYGHYEQYF

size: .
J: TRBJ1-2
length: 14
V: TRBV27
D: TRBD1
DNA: TGTGCCAGCAGTCTCTGGGGACAGGGTGATGGCTACACCTTC
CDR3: CASSLWGQGDGYTF

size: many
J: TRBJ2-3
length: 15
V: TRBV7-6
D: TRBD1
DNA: TGTGCCAGCAGCTCGACAGGGGTGGGCACAGATACGCAGTATTTT
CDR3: CASSSTGVGTDTQYF

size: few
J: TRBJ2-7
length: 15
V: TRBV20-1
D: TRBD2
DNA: TGCAGTGCCCGTACCATAGCGGGAGGCTCCTACGAGCAGTACTTC
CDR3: CSARTIAGGSYEQYF

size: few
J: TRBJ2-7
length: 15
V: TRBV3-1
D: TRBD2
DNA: TGTGCCAGCAGCCAATACGGCGGGGGGCACTACGAGCAGTACTTC
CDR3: CASSQYGGGHYEQYF

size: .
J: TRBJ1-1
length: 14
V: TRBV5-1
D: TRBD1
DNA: TGCGCCAGCAGCGTCGACAGGGCGGTCACTGAAGCTTTCTTT
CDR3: CASSVDRAVTEAFF

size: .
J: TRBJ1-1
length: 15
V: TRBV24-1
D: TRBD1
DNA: TGTGCCACCAGTGACCCTGGACAGGGAGGCGGTGAAGCTTTCTTT
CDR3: CATSDPGQGGGEAFF

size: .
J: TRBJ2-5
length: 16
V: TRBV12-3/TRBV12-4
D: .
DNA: TGTGCCAGCAGACTAGGGCGGCAGCTACTTAAAGAGACCCAGTACTTC
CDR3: CASRLGRQLLKETQYF

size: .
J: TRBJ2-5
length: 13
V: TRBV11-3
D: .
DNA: TGTGCCAGCAGCCCCTCCGCGATGGAGACCCAGTACTTC
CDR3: CASSPSAMETQYF

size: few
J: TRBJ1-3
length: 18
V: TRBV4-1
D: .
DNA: TGCGCCAGCAGCCAAGGGCAGCAGGGAAGGGTTTCTGGAAACACCATATATTTT
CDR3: CASSQGQQGRVSGNTIYF

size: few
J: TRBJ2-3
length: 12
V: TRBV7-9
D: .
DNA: TGTGCCAGCAGCAGACAATCAGATACGCAGTATTTT
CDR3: CASSRQSDTQYF

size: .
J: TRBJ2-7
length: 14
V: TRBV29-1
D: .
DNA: TGCAGCGTTGAAGATCCCAGGCAGGGCCACGAGCAGTACTTC
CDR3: CSVEDPRQGHEQYF

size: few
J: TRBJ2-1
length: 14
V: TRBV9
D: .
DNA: TGTGCCAGCAGCGTAGCCGGGGCCTACAATGAGCAGTTCTTC
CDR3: CASSVAGAYNEQFF

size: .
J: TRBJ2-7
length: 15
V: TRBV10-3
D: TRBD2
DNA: TGTGCCATCAGTGAGTTTGGGCTAGCGGGAGCCGAGCAGTACTTC
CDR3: CAISEFGLAGAEQYF

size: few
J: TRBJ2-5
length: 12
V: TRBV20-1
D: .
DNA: TGCAGTGCTCGGACTAACCAAGAGACCCAGTACTTC
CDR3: CSARTNQETQYF

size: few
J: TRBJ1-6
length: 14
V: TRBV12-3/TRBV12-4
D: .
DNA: TGTGCCAGCAGTTTGGGCAGTGAGTACTCACCCCTCCACTTT
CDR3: CASSLGSEYSPLHF

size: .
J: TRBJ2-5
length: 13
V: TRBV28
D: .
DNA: TGTGCCAGCCGAGGTGTGGGGGAAGAGACCCAGTACTTC
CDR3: CASRGVGEETQYF

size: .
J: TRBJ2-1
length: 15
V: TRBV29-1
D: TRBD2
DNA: TGCAGCGTTGAAGATCCTAGCGGAGAAGACAATGAGCAGTTCTTC
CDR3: CSVEDPSGEDNEQFF

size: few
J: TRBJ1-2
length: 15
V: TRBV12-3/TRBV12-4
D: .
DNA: TGTGCCAGCAGTTTTCTCCGGGGTAGTATGGATGGCTACACCTTC
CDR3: CASSFLRGSMDGYTF

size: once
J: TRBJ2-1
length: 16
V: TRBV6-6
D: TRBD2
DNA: TGTGCCAGCAGTCTGGGGACGGGGGGGCTTTTTTATGAGCAGTTCTTC
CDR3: CASSLGTGGLFYEQFF

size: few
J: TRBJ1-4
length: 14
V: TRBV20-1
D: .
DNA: TGCAGTGCTAGTTTCGGTCCGAAGGACGAAAAACTGTTTTTT
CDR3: CSASFGPKDEKLFF

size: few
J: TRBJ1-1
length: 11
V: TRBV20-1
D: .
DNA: TGCACTCTCATTCCGGGACTCCAAGCTTTCTTT
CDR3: CTLIPGLQAFF

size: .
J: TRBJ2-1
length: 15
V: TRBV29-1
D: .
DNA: TGCAGCGTTCTAGAAAAATCCATTCAATTCAATGAGCAGTTCTTC
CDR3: CSVLEKSIQFNEQFF

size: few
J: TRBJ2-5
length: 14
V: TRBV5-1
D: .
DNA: TGCGCCAGCAACCCAAGGAGGCCTCAAGAGACCCAGTACTTC
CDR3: CASNPRRPQETQYF

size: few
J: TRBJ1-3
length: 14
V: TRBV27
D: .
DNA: TGTGCCAGCAGTTTAGGGGGTCCTGGAAACACCATATATTTT
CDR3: CASSLGGPGNTIYF

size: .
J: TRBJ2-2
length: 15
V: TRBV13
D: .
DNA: TGTGCCAGCAGCTTGGACGCCCCGAACACCGGGGAGCTGTTTTTT
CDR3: CASSLDAPNTGELFF

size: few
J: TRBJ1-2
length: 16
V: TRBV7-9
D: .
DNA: TGTGCCAGCAGCTTAGCACCCGGGACGGACAACTATGGCTACACCTTC
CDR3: CASSLAPGTDNYGYTF

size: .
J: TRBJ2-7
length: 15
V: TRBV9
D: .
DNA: TGTGCCAGCAGCGTAGAGGGTAGCGATTACTGCGTGCAGTACTTC
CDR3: CASSVEGSDYCVQYF